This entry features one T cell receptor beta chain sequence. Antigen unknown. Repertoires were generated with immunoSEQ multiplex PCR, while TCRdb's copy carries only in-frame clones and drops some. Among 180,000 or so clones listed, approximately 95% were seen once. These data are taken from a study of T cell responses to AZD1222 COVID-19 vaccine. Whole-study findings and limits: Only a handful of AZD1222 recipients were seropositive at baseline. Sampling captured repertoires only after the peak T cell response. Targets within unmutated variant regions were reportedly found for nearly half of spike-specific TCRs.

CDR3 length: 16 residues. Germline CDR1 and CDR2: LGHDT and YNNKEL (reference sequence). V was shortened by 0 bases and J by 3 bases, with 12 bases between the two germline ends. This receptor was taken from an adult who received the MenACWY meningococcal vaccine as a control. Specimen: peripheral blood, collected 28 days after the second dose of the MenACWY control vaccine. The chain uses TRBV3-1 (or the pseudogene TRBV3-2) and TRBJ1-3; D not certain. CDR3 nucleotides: TGTGCCAGCAGCCAAGATGATTCAGTCTTTGGAAACACCATATATTTT. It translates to CASSQDDSVFGNTIYF.